A selection of T cell receptor beta chains follows, all from one sample in a study of blood T cell repertoires in COVID-19. The data were produced by immunoSEQ multiplex PCR, yet TCRdb's version contains in-frame clones alone and is incomplete. In the table there are more than 25,000 clones, around 90% of which are singletons. The sample was peripheral blood. Source of these receptors: a man between 65 and 85 years old with active or convalescent COVID-19. CDR3s include the opening cysteine and the closing phenylalanine or tryptophan. Fields, in order: clone size, J gene, V gene, D gene, CDR3 DNA, CDR3 protein. D genes are given only for firm matches. For some rows the clone size is stated as once, few or many, or as a class when expanded; others skip it.

NA | TRBJ1-5 | TRBV4-1 | NA | TGCGCCAGCAGCCAAGATAGGACAGACGGCCCATGGCAGCCCCAGCATTTT | CASSQDRTDGPWQPQHF
NA | TRBJ2-7 | TRBV12-2 | NA | TGTGCAAGTCGCTTATGTTGCATGATAAGGACAGGTTCCTACGAGCAGTACTTC | CASRLCCMIRTGSYEQYF
NA | TRBJ1-3 | TRBV28 | NA | TGTGCCAGCAGTTTAGGCCGCGGAAACACCATATATTTT | CASSLGRGNTIYF
once | TRBJ1-2 | TRBV2 | NA | TGTGCCAGCAGTGGGTCAGGGTACGGCTACACCTTC | CASSGSGYGYTF
NA | TRBJ1-2 | TRBV5-1 | TRBD1 | TGCGCCAGCAGCGTACAGGGGGACTATGGCTACACCTTC | CASSVQGDYGYTF
NA | TRBJ1-5 | TRBV12-5 | TRBD1 | TGTGCTAGTGGTTTGTGGGGCAGGGGGAATAGCAATCAGCCCCAGCATTTT | CASGLWGRGNSNQPQHF
once | TRBJ2-3 | TRBV5-1 | TRBD1 | TGCGCCAGCAGCCAGGGGGCTCGACCGGGCCGCGAGACGCAGTATTTT | CASSQGARPGRETQYF
NA | TRBJ2-1 | TRBV5-1 | NA | TGCGCCAGCAGCTCAGGACAGACATCCTACAATGAGCAGTTCTTC | CASSSGQTSYNEQFF
NA | TRBJ2-7 | TRBV28 | TRBD1 | TGTGCCAGCAGGCAATGGACAGGGAAATCCTACGAGCAGTACTTC | CASRQWTGKSYEQYF
NA | TRBJ1-1 | TRBV9 | NA | TGTGCCAGCAGCACCGCGACTGTCATGAACACTGAAGCTTTCTTT | CASSTATVMNTEAFF
NA | TRBJ2-1 | TRBV18 | NA | TGTGCCAGCTCACCACCAGGGGGGGGGTCCTACAATGAGCAGTTCTTC | CASSPPGGGSYNEQFF
NA | TRBJ1-2 | TRBV5-6 | NA | TGTGCCAGCAGCTTCCAAGAAGGGGGCTATGGCTACACCTTC | CASSFQEGGYGYTF
NA | TRBJ2-2 | TRBV2 | TRBD2 | TGTGCCAGCACCCCCGCTGGACTAGCGGGCACCGGGGAGCTGTTTTTT | CASTPAGLAGTGELFF
NA | TRBJ1-3 | TRBV7-2 | TRBD1 | TGTGCCAGCAGCCCCGATCCGACAGGGGTAGGGTCTGGAAACACCATATATTTT | CASSPDPTGVGSGNTIYF
NA | TRBJ1-2 | TRBV5-5 | TRBD1 | TGTGCCAGCAGCTCGACCGGGACAGGGAACTATGGCTACACCTTC | CASSSTGTGNYGYTF
NA | TRBJ1-2 | TRBV7-2 | TRBD1 | TGTGCCAGCAGCTTAGGACAGGGGAGAAATGGCTACACCTTC | CASSLGQGRNGYTF
once | TRBJ1-1 | TRBV6-1 | TRBD1 | TGTGCCAGCAGTGAAAACAGGGGATACCCTGAAGCTTTCTTT | CASSENRGYPEAFF
once | TRBJ1-5 | TRBV4-2 | TRBD1 | TGTGCCAGCAGCCAGTGGGACAGCAATAGCAATCAGCCCCAGCATTTT | CASSQWDSNSNQPQHF
NA | TRBJ2-1 | TRBV19 | TRBD1 | TGTGCCAGTAGTGTGGGGACAGGAAGCTCCTACAATGAGCAGTTCTTC | CASSVGTGSSYNEQFF
NA | TRBJ1-6 | TRBV7-8 | NA | TGTGCCAGCAGCTCAGACAGCTTTAATTCACCCCTCCACTTT | CASSSDSFNSPLHF
NA | TRBJ2-5 | TRBV27 | TRBD2 | TGTGCCAGCAAGATGGGACTAGCGGTTCAGACCCAGTACTTC | CASKMGLAVQTQYF
NA | TRBJ1-3 | TRBV10-3 | NA | TGTGCCACTCTAGGTTCGTGGGGAAACACCATATATTTT | CATLGSWGNTIYF
NA | TRBJ2-1 | TRBV7-3 | NA | TGTGCCAGCAGTCGAGGTAGGAGCTCCTACAATGAGCAGTTCTTC | CASSRGRSSYNEQFF
NA | TRBJ2-3 | TRBV18 | NA | TGTGCCACCTACAGGACAGATACGCAGTATTTT | CATYRTDTQYF
NA | TRBJ2-3 | TRBV5-4 | NA | TGTGCCAGCAGCTTGGCCCGGGAGACAGATACGCAGTATTTT | CASSLARETDTQYF
few | TRBJ2-5 | TRBV10-3 | TRBD2 | TGTGCCATCAGTGAGGGCGGGGGCCAAGAGACCCAGTACTTC | CAISEGGGQETQYF
NA | TRBJ1-3 | TRBV28 | NA | TGTGCCAGCAGATTCGAGATCTCTGGAAACACCATATATTTT | CASRFEISGNTIYF
NA | TRBJ1-2 | TRBV7-6 | TRBD1 | TGTGCCAGCAGCTTAGCGGAAGGAGGGGGCGGTGGCTACACCTTC | CASSLAEGGGGGYTF
NA | TRBJ1-6 | TRBV10-1 | NA | TGCGCCAGCTGCTCACTCCAGGGCCTGGGTTCACCCCTCCACTTT | CASCSLQGLGSPLHF
NA | TRBJ2-4 | TRBV5-6 | NA | TGTGCCAGCAGCTTGGAAGTGCAGGGGAGGGGGGCCAAAAACATTCAGTACTTC | CASSLEVQGRGAKNIQYF
once | TRBJ2-3 | TRBV19 | NA | TGTGCCAGTAGTATATACTCGATCGCAGATACGCAGTATTTT | CASSIYSIADTQYF
NA | TRBJ2-1 | TRBV7-9 | NA | TGTGCCAGCAGCTTAGGGACAGTCTCCTACAATGAGCAGTTCTTC | CASSLGTVSYNEQFF
once | TRBJ2-6 | TRBV28 | NA | TGTGCCAGCAGTTTAGTAGTGTCAGGACTGTCATACTCTGGGGCCAACGTCCTGACTTTC | CASSLVVSGLSYSGANVLTF
NA | TRBJ1-5 | TRBV24-1 | TRBD1 | TGTGCCACCAGTGATCCCGGGACAGGGCTCAATCAGCCCCAGCATTTT | CATSDPGTGLNQPQHF
once | TRBJ2-6 | TRBV9 | TRBD2 | TGTGCCAGCAGCGTAGTCCAGGGAGGGGCTGGGGCCAACGTCCTGACTTTC | CASSVVQGGAGANVLTF
NA | TRBJ1-2 | TRBV6-1 | NA | TGTGCCAGCAGTGAAATCGGACTGCCAGCTAACTATGGCTACACCTTC | CASSEIGLPANYGYTF
NA | TRBJ1-1 | TRBV5-6 | TRBD1 | TGTGCCAGCAGCCAACTGGACAGGGGAGGGAACACTGAAGCTTTCTTT | CASSQLDRGGNTEAFF
NA | TRBJ2-3 | TRBV10-3 | TRBD2 | TGTGCCATCAGTGAGAGACTAGCGGGTTCTGGGCCAGATACGCAGTATTTT | CAISERLAGSGPDTQYF
NA | TRBJ2-1 | TRBV2 | TRBD2 | TGTGCCAGCAGTGAAGCGGGGGGTAGCGGGAAAAATGAGCAGTTCTTC | CASSEAGGSGKNEQFF
NA | TRBJ1-4 | TRBV6-2/TRBV6-3 | NA | TGTGCCAGCAGTTTATCCAGGGTGGAACTGTTTTTT | CASSLSRVELFF
NA | TRBJ2-7 | TRBV11-2 | NA | TGTGCCAGCAGCACCGGGACACCCGTAAGGTACTTC | CASSTGTPVRYF
NA | TRBJ2-3 | TRBV5-4 | TRBD2 | TGTGCCAGCAGCCTGGTCGCGGGCGGGGGGGCCCTAAATACGCAGTATTTT | CASSLVAGGGALNTQYF
NA | TRBJ2-7 | TRBV4-1 | TRBD2 | TGCGCCAGCAGCCTCGGACTAGCGGGAGCTTCCGAGCAGTACTTC | CASSLGLAGASEQYF
NA | TRBJ2-7 | TRBV25-1 | TRBD1 | TGTGCCAGCAGTGTAACGACAGGGTTCTACGAGCAGTACTTC | CASSVTTGFYEQYF
NA | TRBJ1-5 | TRBV29-1 | NA | TGCAGCGTCAAGACAGGAATCAATCAGCCCCAGCATTTT | CSVKTGINQPQHF
NA | TRBJ1-5 | TRBV5-4 | TRBD1 | TGTGCCAGCAGCTGGGTTGGACAGGGATGGAATCAGCCCCAGCATTTT | CASSWVGQGWNQPQHF
NA | TRBJ2-1 | TRBV5-1 | NA | TGCGCCAGCGGAGAAGGGACAAACTACAATGAGCAGTTCTTC | CASGEGTNYNEQFF
NA | TRBJ2-1 | TRBV7-9 | TRBD2 | TGTGCCAGCAGCTTAAATTTAGCGGGAGGGCTGAATGAGCAGTTCTTC | CASSLNLAGGLNEQFF
NA | TRBJ2-3 | TRBV5-1 | NA | TGCGCCAGCAGCTCCGCGGGGCTGAGGGCAGATACGCAGTATTTT | CASSSAGLRADTQYF
NA | TRBJ1-2 | TRBV5-6 | NA | TGTGCCAGCAGCTTCCGCTTCTCTCCGGGTGAGGGCTACACCTTC | CASSFRFSPGEGYTF
NA | TRBJ1-1 | TRBV19 | NA | TGTGCCAGTACCCGCCGGGACACCATGAACACTGAAGCTTTCTTT | CASTRRDTMNTEAFF
NA | TRBJ1-2 | TRBV29-1 | TRBD1 | TGCAGCGTGGGACAGGGAAATAACTATGGCTACACCTTC | CSVGQGNNYGYTF
NA | TRBJ1-1 | TRBV4-1 | NA | TGCGCCAGCAGCCGCGGGACGGCGAACACTGAAGCTTTCTTT | CASSRGTANTEAFF
NA | TRBJ1-3 | TRBV7-9 | NA | TGTGCCAGCAGCTCACCCCCCGGGATCTCTGGAAACACCATATATTTT | CASSSPPGISGNTIYF
few | TRBJ1-1 | TRBV27 | NA | TGTGCCAGCAGGAGGGAGGTCGTCACTGAAGCTTTCTTT | CASRREVVTEAFF